This T cell receptor beta chain stems from a study of T cell responses to AZD1222 COVID-19 vaccine. Findings and caveats of the study: Most donors were white British, females outnumbered males, and clonal diversity was possibly underestimated. Among vaccine-associated CD4 TCRs, coverage spanned spike, with dominance at 160-218 and 743-854.

This CDR3 comprises 15 residues. V was shortened by 1 base and J by 5 bases, with 15 bases between the two germline ends. Germline-derived CDR1 and CDR2 are MNHEY and SVGEGT. The protocol was immunoSEQ multiplex PCR, while the TCRdb copy is restricted to in-frame clones and leaves out a portion. The sample has 90,000 to 150,000 clones; 85% to 90% are singletons. Worth noting for this clone: Antigen: not known.

The gene calls are TRBV6-2 or TRBV6-3 and TRBJ2-7; D might be TRBD1 (5 bases). Source: peripheral blood, taken 28 days after the second AZD1222 dose. The TCR comes from an adult who received the AZD1222 COVID-19 vaccine. CDR3 DNA: TGTGCCAGCAGTTACTTCAGGGCGACTCTAGACGAGCAGTACTTC. Translating gives CASSYFRATLDEQYF.